These 27 T cell receptor beta chains share one sample of origin, sequenced in a study of cytomegalovirus exposure and HLA in healthy donors. Primers for the PCR totalled 60 Vbeta and 13 Jbeta. The method was immunoSEQ multiplex PCR; TCRdb's version includes in-frame clones alone and lacks a portion of them. The data show some 40,000 clones, with 68% seen just once and around 4% held by the top ten. Sequencing input: PBMCs. The receptor set was obtained from a man aged 40-50 years in good health and CMV-seronegative.

The V gene is TRBV5-1, the J gene TRBJ1-5; no reliable D call. The CDR3 sequence is 15 residues long. In germline, CDR1 is SGHRS, CDR2 YFSETQ. Trimming removed 0 bases at V and 6 bases at J, with 13 bases between. The CDR3 here is CASSLDPIGGQPQHF. The CDR3 bases are TGCGCCAGCAGCTTGGACCCCATCGGCGGTCAGCCCCAGCATTTT. The full variable domain, rest sourced from reference TRBV5-1 and TRBJ1-5, is KAGVTQTPRYLIKTRGQQVTLSCSPISGHRSVSWYQQTPGQGLQFLFEYFSETQRNKGNFPGRFSGRQFSNSRSEMNVSTLELGDSALYLCASSLDPIGGQPQHFGDGTRLSIL.

This clone showed up just once. The chain recombines TRBV6-1 with TRBJ1-1; D call uncertain. With 3 bases removed from V and 1 base from J, the gap between germline ends came to 9 bases. CDR1 MNHNS and CDR2 SASEGT come from the germline V gene. CDR3 length equals 14 residues. In DNA, the CDR3 is TGTGCCAGCAGTGACTTTTGGAGGAACACTGAAGCTTTCTTT. Translation: CASSDFWRNTEAFF.

This clone was recorded only once. The chain recombines TRBV7-2 with TRBJ2-5; no clear D gene. The germline gives CDR1 SGHTA, CDR2 FQGNSA. The CDR3 has 12 residues. With 1 base removed from V and 5 bases from J, the gap between germline ends came to 5 bases. The chain's CDR3 is CASSLGRETQYF. The CDR3 region has the DNA TGTGCCAGCAGCTTAGGCCGGGAGACCCAGTACTTC.

The chain couples TRBV29-1 to TRBJ2-5; TRBD1 is a possible D gene (6 bases). CDR1 and CDR2 from the germline V gene are SQVTM and ANQGSEA. The CDR3 has 15 amino acids. V lost 2 bases and J lost 5, with 18 bases in between. The CDR3 region has the DNA TGCAGCGTTGAAAGCTACAGGGATTATGGGGAGACCCAGTACTTC. Translated: CSVESYRDYGETQYF. The whole variable domain, filled in from reference TRBV29-1 and TRBJ2-5, reads SAVISQKPSRDICQRGTSLTIQCQVDSQVTMMFWYRQQPGQSLTLIATANQGSEATYESGFVIDKFPISRPNLTFSTLTVSNMSPEDSSIYLCSVESYRDYGETQYFGPGTRLLVL.

Only a few counts were recorded for this clone. This chain joins TRBV19 and TRBJ2-3, with 7 bases aligning to TRBD2. Germline CDR1 reads LNHDA; CDR2 reads SQIVND (reference sequence). CDR3 length: 15 amino acids. V shed 0 bases and J 3 bases; nucleotides not matched to a gene: 3. CDR3 sequence reads: CASSIEGRVTDTQYF. The CDR3 DNA reads TGTGCCAGTAGTATAGAGGGGAGGGTTACAGATACGCAGTATTTT. The entire variable domain, with the rest obtained from reference TRBV19 and TRBJ2-3, is as follows: DGGITQSPKYLFRKEGQNVTLSCEQNLNHDAMYWYRQDPGQGLRLIYYSQIVNDFQKGDIAEGYSVSREKKESFPLTVTSAQKNPTAFYLCASSIEGRVTDTQYFGPGTRLTVL.

This clone was counted a few times. The CDR3 DNA reads as TGTGCCAGCAGTGAAGCGACCTGGGGCCATGAAGCTTTCTTT. Translation gives CASSEATWGHEAFF. V usage is TRBV2 and J usage is TRBJ1-1, with a possible D match to TRBD1 (5 bases). From germline, CDR1 is SNHLY and CDR2 FYNNEI. The CDR3 runs 14 residues. V shed 0 bases and J shed 7 bases, with 12 bases lying between them.

The sample holds a few counts of this clone. The CDR3 DNA sequence: TGTGCCAGCAGTGCAGGGAATTCACCCCTCCACTTT. It encodes CASSAGNSPLHF. The chain uses TRBV25-1 and TRBJ1-6; D is perhaps TRBD1 (5 bases). CDR1 is MGHDK and CDR2 is SYGVNS in the germline V gene. V was clipped by 4 bases and J by 7 bases, with 5 bases between them. The CDR3 runs to 12 residues.

This clone was recorded once. This chain uses TRBV28 with TRBJ1-6; D is possibly TRBD1 (5 bases). The CDR3 loop spans 17 amino acids. Trimming removed 3 bases at V and 7 bases at J, with 19 bases between. In germline, CDR1 is MDHEN, CDR2 SYDVKM. The CDR3 coding sequence is TGTGCCAGCAGTTTGTTCTCATCGGCCGGGGGGAATTCACCCCTCCACTTT. This translates into CASSLFSSAGGNSPLHF.

The V and J genes are TRBV27 and TRBJ1-2; TRBD1 aligns across 7 bases. This CDR3 spans 14 amino acids. Germline trimming cut 5 bases from V and 4 bases from J; bases unmatched to any gene: 7. Germline CDR1 and CDR2: MNHEY and SMNVEV (reference sequence). The CDR3 reads CASSLYRGSYGYTF. The CDR3 region has the DNA TGTGCCAGCAGTCTCTACAGGGGTAGCTATGGCTACACCTTC.

This clone was observed a handful of times. V gene TRBV6-1 combines with J gene TRBJ1-2; unclear D gene. The V end lost 7 bases, the J end lost 8 bases, and 20 bases lay between the germline ends. Germline values: CDR1 MNHNS, CDR2 SASEGT. The CDR3 totals 14 residues. This CDR3 reads CASIPRWREGGYTF. In nucleotides, the CDR3 is TGTGCCAGCATCCCGAGATGGAGGGAGGGAGGCTACACCTTC.

V gene TRBV5-6 combines with J gene TRBJ1-2, with D tentatively TRBD1 (6 bases). CDR3 size: 14 residues. V dropped 4 bases and J dropped 4 bases, with 14 bases sitting between them. Germline V lookup: CDR1 SGHDT, CDR2 YYEEEE. The CDR3, as DNA: TGTGCCAGCAGCCAGAGGGACAAGAGCTATGGCTACACCTTC. Its translation: CASSQRDKSYGYTF.

The rearrangement uses TRBV5-6 and TRBJ1-6, with a tentative D call TRBD1 (5 bases). The CDR3 is 17 residues long. The V gene's germline CDR1 is SGHDT and CDR2 YYEEEE. The V end lost 0 bases, the J end lost 0 bases, and 10 bases lay between the germline ends. The CDR3 sequence: CASSLAGDSSYNSPLHF. The CDR3 nucleotides read TGTGCCAGCAGCTTGGCGGGGGATTCCTCCTATAATTCACCCCTCCACTTT.

The CDR3 DNA reads as TGTGCCAGCAGTTACTCCAACAGGAACACCGGGGAGCTGTTTTTT. Encoded protein: CASSYSNRNTGELFF. The chain has TRBV6-5 and TRBJ2-2; D unclear. The CDR3 is 15 amino acids. The germline V and J ends were trimmed by 0 bases and 1 base, with 6 bases remaining between them. In germline, CDR1 is MNHEY, CDR2 SVGAGI.

The V gene is TRBV9, the J gene TRBJ1-2, with 8 nucleotides matching TRBD1. This CDR3 is built from 14 residues. Germline trimming cut 0 bases from V and 4 bases from J; bases unmatched to any gene: 2. Germline CDR1 is SGDLS and CDR2 is YYNGEE. CDR3 sequence: CASSVGQGAYGYTF. In nucleotides, the CDR3 is TGTGCCAGCAGCGTAGGCCAGGGGGCCTATGGCTACACCTTC.

The chain couples TRBV18 to TRBJ2-3, with TRBD2 as a possible D gene (6 bases). Trimming left V 6 bases short and J 2 bases short, with 15 bases between. CDR1 is KGHSH and CDR2 is LQKENI in the germline V gene. This CDR3 is 15 amino acids long. DNA of the CDR3: TGTGCCAGCTCCATGGGGCAGGGACTCACAGATACGCAGTATTTT. It yields the protein CASSMGQGLTDTQYF. Combining the CDR3 with reference TRBV18 and TRBJ2-3 gives the whole variable domain NAGVMQNPRHLVRRRGQEARLRCSPMKGHSHVYWYRQLPEEGLKFMVYLQKENIIDESGMPKERFSAEFPKEGPSILRIQQVVRGDSAAYFCASSMGQGLTDTQYFGPGTRLTVL.

The rearrangement links TRBV6-1 to TRBJ2-7; D may be TRBD2 (5 bases). The CDR3 has 13 amino acids. Germline V gene data show CDR1 as MNHNS and CDR2 as SASEGT. The V gene lost 4 bases and the J gene lost 0 bases, with 7 bases spanning the gap. The CDR3 spells CASSGEISYEQYF. CDR3 DNA sequence: TGTGCCAGCAGTGGGGAGATCTCCTACGAGCAGTACTTC.

The V and J genes are TRBV2 and TRBJ1-6; D is undetermined. With 5 bases removed from V and 6 bases from J, the gap between germline ends came to 17 bases. CDR1 is SNHLY, CDR2 FYNNEI, per germline. This CDR3 comprises 16 residues. The CDR3 coding sequence is TGTGCCAGCAGTAAATCCGACGGGTCTTTTAATTCACCCCTCCACTTT. Translating gives CASSKSDGSFNSPLHF.

The rearrangement links TRBV4-1 to TRBJ2-6, with D unclear. Germline assignment: CDR1 MGHRA and CDR2 YSYEKL. The ends were cut back, 2 bases at V and 0 bases at J, with 5 bases in the middle. The CDR3 has 15 residues. For the CDR3, the DNA is TGCGCCAGCAGCCAATTGCGCTCTGGGGCCAACGTCCTGACTTTC. This encodes CASSQLRSGANVLTF.

The chain uses TRBV19 and TRBJ2-7; maybe TRBD1 (5 bases). CDR1 is LNHDA, CDR2 SQIVND, per germline (reference sequence). The CDR3 is made up of 14 amino acids. The V gene lost 1 base and the J gene lost 2 bases, with 9 bases spanning the gap. The CDR3 DNA reads TGTGCCAGTAGTATAGGACAGCGAGCCTACGAGCAGTACTTC. It specifies CASSIGQRAYEQYF.

The chain carries TRBV13 and TRBJ2-7; TRBD2 might be the D (5 bases). The germline V gene has CDR1 PRHDT and CDR2 FYEKMQ (reference sequence). With 1 base removed from V and 5 bases from J, the gap between germline ends came to 12 bases. The CDR3 loop spans 14 amino acids. The CDR3 DNA reads as TGTGCCAGCAGCTTAGATCCCCGAGGGAACGAGCAGTACTTC. Its protein is CASSLDPRGNEQYF.

This clone has more than one count but fewer than ten. The gene calls are TRBV6-5 and TRBJ2-7; 12 nucleotides match TRBD2. Per the germline V gene, CDR1 is MNHEY and CDR2 is SVGAGI. The CDR3 runs 16 residues. J lost 5 bases, V lost 0 bases, and 5 bases had no gene match. The chain's CDR3 is CASSYSQLAGGDEQYF. CDR3 sequence (DNA): TGTGCCAGCAGTTACTCCCAACTAGCGGGGGGTGACGAGCAGTACTTC.

The chain couples TRBV29-1 to TRBJ2-5; 10 bases map to TRBD1. The DNA end is a closer match to TRBJ2-7, so the J assignment may be wrong. This CDR3 contains 12 residues. From germline, CDR1 is SQVTM and CDR2 ANQGSEA. The CDR3 region has the DNA TGCAGCGTGGGACAGGGGTGGAACGAGCAGTACTTC. Translating it yields CSVGQGWNEQYF.

This chain uses TRBV4-3 with TRBJ1-1; D gene ambiguous. The germline V and J ends were trimmed by 0 bases and 0 bases, with 11 bases remaining between them. Per the germline V gene, CDR1 is LGHNA and CDR2 is YSLEER. This CDR3 spans 16 amino acids. CDR3 region: CASSQEGISLNTEAFF. The CDR3 coding sequence is TGCGCCAGCAGCCAAGAGGGCATTTCTCTGAACACTGAAGCTTTCTTT.

This clone was counted a single time. The chain combines TRBV4-1 with TRBJ1-5, with D unclear. Per germline, CDR1 MGHRA and CDR2 YSYEKL. Trimming shortened V by 1 base and J by 5 bases, and 12 bases separated the two germline ends. The CDR3 extends over 15 amino acids. The CDR3 region is CASSQVPFTDQPQHF. CDR3 coding DNA: TGCGCCAGCAGCCAAGTCCCGTTCACAGATCAGCCCCAGCATTTT.

This chain uses TRBV6-6 with TRBJ1-5; D remains ambiguous. Trimming took off 7 bases at V and 1 base at J, with 8 bases between the two ends. There are 13 residues in the CDR3. The germline V gene has CDR1 MNHNY and CDR2 SVGAGI (reference sequence). As DNA, the CDR3 is TGTGCCAGCACTCGCGGGAGCAATCAGCCCCAGCATTTT. Encoded protein: CASTRGSNQPQHF.

The chain is built from TRBV7-2 and TRBJ1-2; perhaps TRBD1 as D (5 bases). Per germline, CDR1 SGHTA and CDR2 FQGNSA. Trimming removed 4 bases at V and 5 bases at J, with 14 bases between. The CDR3 length is 14 residues. Here the CDR3 reads CASSSVDRGYGYTF. CDR3 DNA: TGTGCCAGCAGCTCCGTGGACCGGGGGTATGGCTACACCTTC.

The J gene is TRBJ1-5, the V gene TRBV6-6, with D possibly matching TRBD1 (5 bases). The CDR3 loop spans 15 amino acids. Germline assignment: CDR1 MNHNY and CDR2 SVGAGI (reference sequence). V lost 2 bases to trimming and J lost 3 bases, with 11 bases between them. CDR3 in DNA: TGTGCCAGCAGTTACGGGGGAGGCGCCAATCAGCCCCAGCATTTT. It is translated as CASSYGGGANQPQHF.